This T cell receptor beta chain was sequenced during a study of T cell responses to AZD1222 COVID-19 vaccine. Study-wide results and caveats: Once two AZD1222 doses were given, Spike-specific TCR breadth and depth went up. Repertoires were collected only later (after the peak T cell response had occurred). As reported, nearly half of all spike-specific TCRs target variant regions that are unmutated.

It was second doses at about 4 or about 12 weeks that were pooled. Worth noting for this clone: Its antigen is as yet unknown.

Sequencing was performed with immunoSEQ multiplex PCR; in TCRdb, only in-frame clones are kept and a portion is missing. The sample lists about 160,000 clones, more than 85% occurring once. The material was peripheral blood, obtained 28 days after the second AZD1222 dose. The TCR originated in an adult who received the AZD1222 COVID-19 vaccine.

The CDR3 sequence is CASSPEAPEPYGYTF. In nucleotides, the CDR3 is TGTGCCAGCAGCCCCGAGGCGCCAGAGCCCTATGGCTACACCTTC. The chain uses TRBV5-4 and TRBJ1-2; D is undetermined. This CDR3 is 15 amino acids long. CDR1 is SGHNT and CDR2 is YYREEE in the germline V gene (reference sequence). Trimming removed 4 bases at V and 4 bases at J, with 17 bases between.